These 8 T cell receptor beta chains share one sample of origin, sequenced in a study of blood T cell repertoires in COVID-19. The repertoire was sequenced with immunoSEQ multiplex PCR; TCRdb's copy has only in-frame clones and lacks some. The table includes about 210,000 clones, roughly 75% detected once. Sequencing input: peripheral blood. The origin of the receptors is a woman between 65 and 79 years old with acute or convalescent COVID-19.

This clone appeared a single time. V and J are TRBV28 and TRBJ2-1, with D unclear. Germline-derived CDR1 and CDR2 are MDHEN and SYDVKM. CDR3 length: 12 residues. V was trimmed by 8 bases and J by 9 bases, leaving 14 bases between them. CDR3 in DNA: TGTGCCAGCGGAAGGTATCGCGGTGAGCAGTTCTTC. Translating it yields CASGRYRGEQFF. The full variable domain, with the rest looked up from reference TRBV28 and TRBJ2-1, is DVKVTQSSRYLVKRTGEKVFLECVQDMDHENMFWYRQDPGLGLRLIYFSYDVKMKEKGDIPEGYSVSREKKERFSLILESASTNQTSMYLCASGRYRGEQFFGPGTRLTVL.

The J gene is TRBJ2-1, the V gene TRBV7-2, with 8 nucleotides matching TRBD2. The germline V gene has CDR1 SGHTA and CDR2 FQGNSA. The CDR3 is 16 amino acids. The V gene end was trimmed by 5 bases and the J gene end by 4 bases; junction bases not matched to a gene: 10. The CDR3 region has the DNA TGTGCCAGCAGCCGGGGGGGGCTGGGAACTTACAATGAGCAGTTCTTC. This translates into CASSRGGLGTYNEQFF.

V usage is TRBV24-1 and J usage is TRBJ2-2, with TRBD1 identical over 10 bases. V lost 8 bases, J lost 5 bases, and 4 bases stayed unmatched. This CDR3 has 14 residues. Germline-derived CDR1 and CDR2 are KGHDR and SFDVKD. This chain's CDR3 is CATTGQGSTGELFF. In DNA form, the CDR3 reads TGTGCCACCACGGGACAGGGGAGTACCGGGGAGCTGTTTTTT.

The rearrangement joins TRBV30 to TRBJ2-3; 7 positions match TRBD1. Germline-derived CDR1 and CDR2 are GTSNPN and SVGIG (reference sequence). J lost 11 bases, V lost 3 bases, and 11 bases had no gene match. The CDR3 loop spans 13 amino acids. Written as DNA, the CDR3 is TGTGCCTGGAGCGACAGGGAGCCGAATAGGCAGTATTTT. Its translation: CAWSDREPNRQYF.

The CDR3 nucleotides are TGCAGTGCTAGTGGGGGGCTCACAGATACGCAGTATTTT. Translation: CSASGGLTDTQYF. The J gene is TRBJ2-3, the V gene TRBV20-1; D may be TRBD1 or TRBD2 (6 bases each). V lost 3 bases, J lost 2 bases, and 9 bases lay in between. The CDR3 loop spans 13 amino acids. CDR1 is DFQATT, CDR2 SNEGSKA, per germline (reference sequence).

This clone came up once. The chain recombines TRBV7-2 with TRBJ2-5, with TRBD2 identical over 12 bases. Germline lookup yields CDR1 SGHTA and CDR2 FQGNSA. CDR3 length: 18 amino acids. The V and J ends lost 5 bases and 4 bases, in that order; junction bases with no gene match: 14. The CDR3 nucleotides read TGTGCCAGCAGCCTCGTTGCTAGCGGGGGGGCCCGGGCAGAGACCCAGTACTTC. Translating it yields CASSLVASGGARAETQYF.

DNA of the CDR3: TGCGCCAGCAGACCACAGGGGGCGAGCACTGAAGCTTTCTTT. This translates into CASRPQGASTEAFF. This chain uses TRBV5-1 with TRBJ1-1; TRBD1 aligns across 9 bases. The CDR3 is made up of 14 amino acids. Germline V gene data show CDR1 as SGHRS and CDR2 as YFSETQ. V shed 5 bases and J 4 bases; nucleotides not matched to a gene: 6.

The J gene is TRBJ2-3, the V gene TRBV7-3, with D tentatively TRBD1 (6 bases). From germline, CDR1 is SGHTA and CDR2 FQGTGA. CDR3 length equals 19 residues. Trimming left V 1 base short and J 0 bases short, with 20 bases between. The CDR3 sequence: CASSLNPSLQGTSTDTQYF. Written as DNA, the CDR3 is TGTGCCAGCAGCTTAAACCCCTCCCTACAGGGTACTAGCACAGATACGCAGTATTTT.